Listed here are 29 T cell receptor beta chains from one sample, sequenced in a study of T cell responses to AZD1222 COVID-19 vaccine listed by TCRdb under 2021. The label giving this sample's time point can be read as: about 28 days (+/-7) after the second vaccine dose. The library was produced with the immunoSEQ multiplex PCR assay. TCRdb re-hosts the immuneACCESS table, in-frame sequences only. Its copies lack some clones; in the studies checked, an unresolved V gene accounts for under half of them, and the cause for the rest is not known. Counted in this sample were under 90,000 clones; 70% to 90% of them appeared once. 10% of the sample belongs to the ten largest clones. Sequencing used peripheral blood, obtained 28 days after the second AZD1222 dose. The origin of the receptors is an adult who received the AZD1222 COVID-19 vaccine.

The chain couples TRBV6-1 to TRBJ1-2; no reliable D call. Trimming took 7 bases from V and 5 from J, leaving 11 bases between them. The CDR3 consists of 12 residues. Germline CDR1 MNHNS, CDR2 SASEGT. The CDR3 coding sequence is TGTGCCAGCAATAGCGGGGATTATGGCTACACCTTC. As protein: CASNSGDYGYTF.

The V gene is TRBV7-9, the J gene TRBJ1-6; 7 bases agree with TRBD1. J lost 6 bases, V lost 1 base, and 6 bases had no gene match. The germline gives CDR1 SEHNR, CDR2 FQNEAQ (reference sequence). This CDR3 has 16 amino acids. The CDR3 loop reads CASSLEVNRGNSPLHF. CDR3 DNA sequence: TGTGCCAGCAGCTTAGAGGTCAACAGGGGTAATTCACCCCTCCACTTT.

This clone showed up just once. The chain couples TRBV18 to TRBJ1-5, with TRBD1 matching 7 bases. This CDR3 is 15 amino acids long. V gave up 4 bases and J gave up 5 bases; unmatched junction bases: 8. Germline V gene lookup returns CDR1 KGHSH and CDR2 LQKENI. CDR3: CASSLTGTRDQPQHF. The DNA of the CDR3 is TGTGCCAGCTCACTGACAGGGACCAGGGATCAGCCCCAGCATTTT.

This chain joins TRBV24-1 and TRBJ2-5, with TRBD2 as a possible D gene (5 bases). The V gene lost 5 bases and the J gene lost 4 bases, with 22 bases spanning the gap. The germline V gene encodes CDR1 KGHDR and CDR2 SFDVKD. The CDR3 loop spans 17 amino acids. The DNA of the CDR3 is TGTGCCACCAGTGGTAGCGACTCTTACCAGGTTCGAGAGACCCAGTACTTC. Its protein product is CATSGSDSYQVRETQYF.

The V call is TRBV7-9, the J call TRBJ2-1, with unresolved D. CDR3 length: 14 amino acids. CDR1 SEHNR and CDR2 FQNEAQ come from the germline V gene (reference sequence). V was cut by 1 base and J by 5 bases, with 9 bases left in between. CDR3 loop: CASSLGSVNNEQFF. The CDR3 coding sequence is TGTGCCAGCAGCTTAGGTTCGGTAAACAATGAGCAGTTCTTC. The full variable domain, in which reference TRBV7-9 and TRBJ2-1 provide the parts outside the CDR3, is DTGVSQNPRHKITKRGQNVTFRCDPISEHNRLYWYRQTLGQGPEFLTYFQNEAQLEKSRLLSDRFSAERPKGSFSTLEIQRTEQGDSAMYLCASSLGSVNNEQFFGPGTRLTVL.

The chain recombines TRBV6-5 with TRBJ1-2; weak D call: TRBD1 (5 bases). Germline V gene data show CDR1 as MNHEY and CDR2 as SVGAGI. The CDR3 contains 14 residues. Trimming took off 6 bases at V and 5 bases at J, with 16 bases between the two ends. CDR3 coding DNA: TGTGCCAGCAGCCTTTGGGACTCGCGGTATGGCTACACCTTC. Translated, it gives CASSLWDSRYGYTF.

The V and J genes are TRBV28 and TRBJ1-2; TRBD1 agrees at 7 bases. V lost 2 bases to trimming and J lost 7 bases; unmatched junction nucleotides: 7. Germline V gene lookup returns CDR1 MDHEN and CDR2 SYDVKM. CDR3 length: 14 amino acids. CDR3: CASSLPDRVGGYTF. The DNA of the CDR3 is TGTGCCAGCAGTTTACCAGACAGGGTGGGTGGCTACACCTTC.

This clone was detected once. The genes are TRBV28 and TRBJ2-1; weak D call: TRBD1 (5 bases). Trimming took 2 bases from V and 15 from J, leaving 14 bases between them. This CDR3 has 12 residues. Germline V gives CDR1 MDHEN, CDR2 SYDVKM. The CDR3: CASSLPQGVRFF. CDR3 bases: TGTGCCAGCAGTTTACCGCAAGGGGTTCGGTTCTTC.

The chain uses TRBV9 and TRBJ2-1, with 9 bases identical to TRBD2. Trimming took 0 bases from V and 10 from J; bases not matched to a gene: 8. This CDR3 is built from 15 residues. Germline V gene data show CDR1 as SGDLS and CDR2 as YYNGEE. The CDR3 spells CASSVDGGSGGEQFF. For the CDR3, the DNA is TGTGCCAGCAGCGTAGATGGGGGTAGCGGGGGAGAGCAGTTCTTC.

The gene calls are TRBV19 and TRBJ1-5; D unresolved. Trimming pared 3 bases from V and 4 bases from J, leaving 4 bases between. This CDR3 has 12 amino acids. Germline V gene sequence: CDR1 LNHDA, CDR2 SQIVND (reference sequence). The CDR3 spells CASSIPNQPQHF. As DNA, the CDR3 is TGTGCCAGTAGTATCCCTAATCAGCCCCAGCATTTT.

J is TRBJ1-2 and V is TRBV3-1 (or the pseudogene TRBV3-2); D uncertain. V was shortened by 4 bases and J by 8 bases, with 20 bases between the two germline ends. This CDR3 contains 15 residues. The germline CDR1 and CDR2 sequences are LGHDT and YNNKEL (reference sequence). The CDR3 nucleotides are TGTGCCAGCAGCCCTATATTTTCAGGCGGCCGGGGCTACACCTTC. This encodes CASSPIFSGGRGYTF.

The chain is built from TRBV3-1 (or the pseudogene TRBV3-2) and TRBJ1-2; the D gene is possibly TRBD1 (5 bases). The CDR3 loop spans 14 amino acids. Trimming left V 4 bases short and J 6 bases short, with 15 bases between. From germline, CDR1 is LGHDT and CDR2 YNNKEL (reference sequence). Here the CDR3 DNA reads TGTGCCAGCAGCCGTACGAGGGGCGAACATGGCTACACCTTC. It yields the protein CASSRTRGEHGYTF.

CDR3 bases: TGCGCCAGCAGCCAAGAAATCGGTCACAATGAGCAGTTCTTC. Residues: CASSQEIGHNEQFF. The V gene is TRBV4-1, the J gene TRBJ2-1; no clear D. This CDR3 spans 14 amino acids. Germline CDR1 reads MGHRA; CDR2 reads YSYEKL. The V end lost 0 bases, the J end lost 5 bases, and 8 bases lay between the germline ends.

This chain connects TRBV6-5 to TRBJ2-2, with D perhaps TRBD1 (8 bases). The CDR3 runs 15 residues. Germline CDR1 reads MNHEY; CDR2 reads SVGAGI. The V end was cut by 10 bases, the J end by 0 bases, with 15 bases between. The CDR3 here is CANRGGPSNTGELFF. CDR3 bases: TGTGCCAACAGGGGGGGACCCTCGAACACCGGGGAGCTGTTTTTT.

This chain connects TRBV28 to TRBJ1-5; no reliable D call. Between the trimmed V and J ends, which lost 6 bases and 0 bases, there was a span of 15 bases. CDR1 is MDHEN and CDR2 is SYDVKM in the germline V gene. CDR3 length: 16 residues. CDR3 sequence reads: CASSGLWGYSNQPQHF. DNA for the CDR3: TGTGCCAGCAGCGGCCTCTGGGGATATAGCAATCAGCCCCAGCATTTT.

The gene calls are TRBV5-5 and TRBJ1-4; D not resolved. Trimming left V 5 bases short and J 5 bases short, with 16 bases between. The CDR3 is 15 residues long. Germline V CDR1 and CDR2: SGHKS, YYEKEE (reference sequence). The CDR3 DNA reads as TGTGCCAGCAGTCGAGACAAGGACTTGAATGAAAAACTGTTTTTT. It codes for CASSRDKDLNEKLFF.

The chain couples TRBV27 to TRBJ2-1, with TRBD1 matching over 12 bases. Germline V gives CDR1 MNHEY, CDR2 SMNVEV (reference sequence). The V gene end was trimmed by 7 bases and the J gene end by 3 bases; junction bases not matched to a gene: 4. The CDR3 length is 15 residues. This CDR3 is CASTGTGGYYNEQFF. CDR3 bases: TGTGCCAGCACTGGGACAGGGGGCTACTACAATGAGCAGTTCTTC.

V is TRBV11-2 and J is TRBJ2-5; the D gene is possibly TRBD2 (6 bases). Trimming cost V 6 bases and J 3 bases, with 11 bases left between them. Germline V gene sequence: CDR1 SGHAT, CDR2 FQNNGV. The CDR3 consists of 13 residues. CDR3 coding DNA: TGTGCCAGCAGTCTCATAGCGGAAGAGACCCAGTACTTC. Protein sequence: CASSLIAEETQYF.

The chain uses TRBV28 and TRBJ2-2; the match to TRBD1 covers 9 bases. Trimming removed 5 bases from V and 6 bases from J; junction bases left unmatched: 10. The CDR3 loop spans 16 amino acids. Germline CDR1 reads MDHEN; CDR2 reads SYDVKM. The DNA of the CDR3 is TGTGCCAGCAGTACATTCCCGGACAGGGGATCCGGGGAGCTGTTTTTT. As protein: CASSTFPDRGSGELFF.

The rearrangement links TRBV6-5 to TRBJ2-1; TRBD2 agrees at 11 bases. Trimming at V came to 2 bases and at J to 5 bases, leaving 5 bases not matched to a gene. Germline V lookup: CDR1 MNHEY, CDR2 SVGAGI. The CDR3 contains 16 residues. The CDR3 protein is CASSYPGTSGHNEQFF. CDR3 bases: TGTGCCAGCAGTTACCCCGGGACTAGCGGTCACAATGAGCAGTTCTTC.

This chain joins TRBV20-1 and TRBJ2-1; D is ambiguous. V was cut by 3 bases and J by 4 bases, with 7 bases left in between. There are 12 residues in the CDR3. Germline loops: CDR1 DFQATT, CDR2 SNEGSKA (reference sequence). CDR3 in amino acids: CSASLDYNEQFF. CDR3 DNA sequence: TGCAGTGCTAGTCTTGATTACAATGAGCAGTTCTTC.

The chain carries TRBV10-2 and TRBJ2-3, with TRBD1 matching over 8 bases. The CDR3 sequence is 16 residues long. V was pared by 8 bases and J by 4 bases, with 14 bases of the junction left unmatched. The germline V gene encodes CDR1 WSHSY and CDR2 SAAADI. The CDR3 DNA reads as TGCGCCAGCGGAATCCCCCGCGGACAGGGCCCAGATACGCAGTATTTT. It specifies CASGIPRGQGPDTQYF.

The chain joins TRBV5-1 to TRBJ2-4; D perhaps matches TRBD1 (6 bases). Looked up from germline, CDR1 is SGHRS and CDR2 is YFSETQ. This CDR3 is 17 amino acids long. V was cut by 4 bases and J by 0 bases, with 17 bases left in between. CDR3 region: CASSPGTTHRAKNIQYF. The CDR3 DNA follows: TGCGCCAGCAGCCCCGGGACAACTCATAGAGCCAAAAACATTCAGTACTTC.

The rearrangement links TRBV18 to TRBJ1-6; TRBD1 matches at 8 bases. The CDR3 runs to 14 residues. The J segment lost 11 bases and the V segment lost 3 bases, leaving 6 bases of the junction unmatched. Looked up from germline, CDR1 is KGHSH and CDR2 is LQKENI. The CDR3 loop is CASSPRDRRTPLHF. CDR3 DNA: TGTGCCAGCTCACCCCGGGACAGGCGGACACCCCTCCACTTT. The variable domain in full, with the rest retrieved from reference TRBV18 and TRBJ1-6, is NAGVMQNPRHLVRRRGQEARLRCSPMKGHSHVYWYRQLPEEGLKFMVYLQKENIIDESGMPKERFSAEFPKEGPSILRIQQVVRGDSAAYFCASSPRDRRTPLHFGNGTRLTVT.

This chain links TRBV5-1 with TRBJ1-2; weak D call: TRBD1 (5 bases). Germline loops: CDR1 SGHRS, CDR2 YFSETQ. The V gene lost 4 bases and the J gene lost 4 bases, with 20 bases spanning the gap. The CDR3 runs to 16 residues. The CDR3 region has the DNA TGCGCCAGCAGCCCTGAAGTGGTAAAAGGGGCCTATGGCTACACCTTC. Its translation is CASSPEVVKGAYGYTF.

This clone was found once. J is TRBJ1-5 and V is TRBV7-2; D not resolved. The germline V and J ends were trimmed by 1 base and 0 bases, with 10 bases remaining between them. This CDR3 has 16 amino acids. Germline values: CDR1 SGHTA, CDR2 FQGNSA. This CDR3 reads CASSLESGYSNQPQHF. CDR3 nucleotides: TGTGCCAGCAGCTTAGAGAGCGGATATAGCAATCAGCCCCAGCATTTT.

This chain connects TRBV6-1 to TRBJ2-3; D is unclear. Trimming removed 2 bases from V and 1 base from J, with 10 bases in between. The germline CDR1 and CDR2 sequences are MNHNS and SASEGT. The CDR3 covers 15 residues. CDR3 nucleotides: TGTGCCAGCAGTGAACAGCCTGGTGGCACAGATACGCAGTATTTT. Translated: CASSEQPGGTDTQYF.

The rearrangement links TRBV7-9 to TRBJ2-3, with TRBD2 matching 12 bases. V lost 1 base and J lost 6; bases outside the gene matches: 5. Germline CDR1 SEHNR, CDR2 FQNEAQ (reference sequence). The CDR3 loop spans 16 amino acids. This CDR3 is CASSLGLAGAGDTQYF. CDR3 nucleotides: TGTGCCAGCAGCTTAGGACTAGCGGGGGCTGGCGATACGCAGTATTTT.

DNA for the CDR3: TGCGCCAGCAGCCAAGGACTGAACACTGAAGCTTTCTTT. Residues: CASSQGLNTEAFF. The chain combines TRBV5-1 with TRBJ1-1; D uncertain. The CDR3 has 13 residues. Germline loops: CDR1 SGHRS, CDR2 YFSETQ. The V end lost 4 bases, the J end lost 0 bases, and 7 bases lay between the germline ends.